This T cell receptor (beta chain) originates from a study of blood T cells in healthy people across ages. J was trimmed by 8 bases and V by 1 base; bases with no gene match: 13. The germline CDR1 and CDR2 sequences are SGDLS and YYNGEE. The CDR3 extends over 16 amino acids. Through a sample-barcoded 5' primer and a J-beta primer mix, a second PCR was run for roughly 7 to 12 cycles. TCRdb redid the calling of the 5' RACE reads with MiXCR, one entry per CDR3 protein. The repertoire includes nearly 800,000 distinct CDR3 sequences, 20% to 25% of them detected once, and approximately 4% sits in the top ten. A few counts support this clonotype. These same data were also listed under a study on T cells of mothers and their children. That paper states: Slightly higher overlap, not significant, was seen in related mother-child pairs than in unrelated pairs.

Sequencing was performed on blood. J is TRBJ1-2 and V is TRBV9; TRBD1 matches at 8 bases. This sequence was found in a boy aged 10-17 years in good health. Written as DNA, the CDR3 is TGTGCCAGCAGCGTAACGATGGACAGGGCGGGTAGCGGCTACACCTTC. This encodes CASSVTMDRAGSGYTF.